This TCR beta chain was captured in a study of blood T cell repertoires in COVID-19. Looking at the study overall: The cDNA or gDNA used as material had been derived from T cells, B-cell-depleted T cells, or PBMCs.

Data came from immunoSEQ multiplex PCR; TCRdb stores just in-frame clones and leaves some out. Of about 260,000 clones in the sample, 83% were seen once. This CDR3 comprises 14 residues. The trim removed 5 bases at V and 1 base at J, leaving 4 bases unmatched. Germline CDR1 KGHSH, CDR2 LQKENI. The chain combines TRBV18 with TRBJ2-7, with 8 bases identical to TRBD1. The sequence was collected from a woman aged 45-59 years who had recovered from COVID-19. The sample taken for sequencing was peripheral blood. CDR3 nucleotide sequence: TGTGCCAGCTCATCTGGGACAGGTTCCTACGAGCAGTACTTC. Translation: CASSSGTGSYEQYF. Variable domain in full (rest from reference TRBV18 and TRBJ2-7): NAGVMQNPRHLVRRRGQEARLRCSPMKGHSHVYWYRQLPEEGLKFMVYLQKENIIDESGMPKERFSAEFPKEGPSILRIQQVVRGDSAAYFCASSSGTGSYEQYFGPGTRLTVT.